This T cell receptor beta chain was documented in a study of T-cell memory formation after mild COVID-19 (dated by TCRdb to 2020 to 2023). Regarding the study in general: Most TCR sequence clusters were specific to one of the two donors. T-cell clones expanding and contracting after mild COVID-19 in a couple of donors were tracked by longitudinal TCRalpha and TCRbeta repertoire sequencing. The cohort comprised two young, previously healthy adult volunteers, one female and one male.

The reads were generated on an Illumina NovaSeq 6000. TCRalpha and TCRbeta cDNA libraries were built by 5'RACE with constant-segment primers, adding sample barcodes and unique molecular identifiers. Trizol reagent was used to extract RNA from every sample. Libraries were amplified in two PCR steps, with a second sample barcode and Illumina TruSeq adapters added in the second step. The libraries were sequenced on an Illumina NovaSeq using 2 x 150 bp paired-end reads. Per the source publication's procedure: Reads were demultiplexed and collapsed into UMI-guided consensus sequences with migec v1.2.7. Using mixcr v2.1.11, the UMI consensuses were aligned to TRA and TRB V and J templates and assembled into clonotypes. A clonotype was counted as expanded or contracted only when both edgeR and NoisET called the clonotype significant, with the noise models trained on biological replicates. For edgeR calls, the cutoffs were a false discovery rate-adjusted p below 0.01 and a log2 fold-change threshold of 1. PCA with hierarchical clustering of max-normalized trajectories of the 1000 most abundant clonotypes was used as exploratory dynamics analysis. Separately sequenced CD4+ and CD8+ repertoires were used to assign the CD4 or CD8 phenotype of responding clones. The raw public reads went through TCRdb reprocessing: fastp at Q25, MiXCR clone calling, in-frame beta chains kept. Every CDR3 protein is listed once, alongside the most common genes and DNA of its rows. These V and J calls are TCRdb output, not the study's own analysis. A total of 90,000 to 120,000 distinct CDR3 sequences appear in this sample, roughly 19% of them only once. Roughly 6% of the sample is in the top ten clones.

The paper as a whole reports these results and caveats: The second-wave clones that peaked on day 37 were not confirmed to be SARS-CoV-2 specific. Some responding clones were detected in pre-infection memory, suggesting pre-existing cross-reactive memory T cells joined the SARS-CoV-2 response. The study covered only a couple of mild cases, and larger cohorts including severe cases with pre-infection samples were considered necessary. Contracting CD4+ clones were located mainly in the CM and EM memory subsets, whereas CD8+ clones were found to be enriched in EMRA. Clones contracting from day 15 to 85 had balanced CD4/CD8 phenotypes, while a second wave expanding from day 15 to 37 was biased towards CD4+.

PBMCs were isolated by Ficoll-Paque density gradient centrifugation. CDR1 SGHRS and CDR2 YFSETQ were looked up in the germline V gene. The cysteine opens and the phenylalanine closes a CDR3 of 14 amino acids. Of all the DNA, just the CDR3 is kept, 42 bases in frame from base 1. Cut back by 2 bases and 5 bases, the V and J ends lie 13 bases apart. As for this clonotype: It lacks a known antigen. The input lacks base qualities; no much larger clone sits a single base away.

The sample comprised PBMCs or a T cell subset sorted from them (not recorded which). Recombination joined TRBV5-1 with TRBJ2-5; the D segment could be TRBD2, given 5 matching bases. The source of this sequence is a man aged 18 to 29 who had mild COVID-19 (a few samples of this study predate the infection). The sample titles of this study are shuffled in the database, so cell type and time point are left out; the donor was told from shared clones. The nucleotide sequence is TGCGCCAGCAGCTTAACAGCCGGGGAGGAGACCCAGTACTTC. This translates into CASSLTAGEETQYF.